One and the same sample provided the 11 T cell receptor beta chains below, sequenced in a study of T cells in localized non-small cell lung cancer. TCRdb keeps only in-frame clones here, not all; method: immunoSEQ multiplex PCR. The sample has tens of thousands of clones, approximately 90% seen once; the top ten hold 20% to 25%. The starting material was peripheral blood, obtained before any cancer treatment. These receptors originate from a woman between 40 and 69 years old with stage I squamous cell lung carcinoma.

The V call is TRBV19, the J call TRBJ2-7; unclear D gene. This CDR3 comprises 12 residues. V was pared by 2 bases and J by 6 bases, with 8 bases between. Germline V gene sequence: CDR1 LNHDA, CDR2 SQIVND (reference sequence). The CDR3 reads CASSIFGGEQYF. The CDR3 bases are TGTGCCAGTAGTATATTTGGCGGCGAGCAGTACTTC.

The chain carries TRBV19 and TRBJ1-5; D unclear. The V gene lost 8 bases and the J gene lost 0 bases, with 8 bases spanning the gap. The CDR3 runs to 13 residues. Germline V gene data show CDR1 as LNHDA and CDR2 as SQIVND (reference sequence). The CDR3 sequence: CASRRASNQPQHF. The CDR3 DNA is TGTGCCAGTCGACGGGCTAGCAATCAGCCCCAGCATTTT.

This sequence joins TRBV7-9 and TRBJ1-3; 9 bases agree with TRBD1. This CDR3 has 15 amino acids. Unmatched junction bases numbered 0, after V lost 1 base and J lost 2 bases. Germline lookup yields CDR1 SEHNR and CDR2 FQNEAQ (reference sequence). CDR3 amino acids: CASSLGTGAGNTIYF. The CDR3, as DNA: TGTGCCAGCAGCTTAGGGACAGGGGCTGGAAACACCATATATTTT.

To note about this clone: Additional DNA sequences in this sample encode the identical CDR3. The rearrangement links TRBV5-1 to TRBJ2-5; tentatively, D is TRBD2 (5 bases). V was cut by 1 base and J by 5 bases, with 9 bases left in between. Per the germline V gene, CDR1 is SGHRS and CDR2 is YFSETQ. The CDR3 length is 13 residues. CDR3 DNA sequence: TGCGCCAGCAGCTTGACGGGGTCGGAGACCCAGTACTTC. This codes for CASSLTGSETQYF.

The CDR3 spells CASSLGDRVYNEQFF. The CDR3 nucleotides are TGTGCCAGCAGCCTCGGGGACAGGGTGTACAATGAGCAGTTCTTC. The chain links TRBV6-1 to TRBJ2-1; TRBD1 agrees at 9 bases. The CDR3 has 15 amino acids. The V segment lost 6 bases and the J segment 4 bases; nucleotides outside the gene matches: 7. Germline assignment: CDR1 MNHNS and CDR2 SASEGT.

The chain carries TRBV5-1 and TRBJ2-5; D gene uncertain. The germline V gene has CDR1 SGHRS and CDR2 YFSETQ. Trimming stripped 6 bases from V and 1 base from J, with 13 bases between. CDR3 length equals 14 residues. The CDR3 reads CASTQTTRQETQYF. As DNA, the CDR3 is TGCGCCAGCACCCAAACGACCCGCCAAGAGACCCAGTACTTC.

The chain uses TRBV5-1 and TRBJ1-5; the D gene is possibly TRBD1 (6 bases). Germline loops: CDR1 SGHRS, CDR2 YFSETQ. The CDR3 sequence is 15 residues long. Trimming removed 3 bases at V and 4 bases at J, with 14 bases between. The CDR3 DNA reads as TGCGCCAGCAGCTCGAACGGGGGCTCTAATCAGCCCCAGCATTTT. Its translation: CASSSNGGSNQPQHF.

CDR3 DNA: TGTGCCAGCTCACCTCACATTGACAGGGAGAGGCTTGTTACCTTC. Residues: CASSPHIDRERLVTF. V gene TRBV18 combines with J gene TRBJ1-2, with 7 nucleotides matching TRBD1. The V gene's germline CDR1 is KGHSH and CDR2 LQKENI. J lost 14 bases, V lost 3 bases, and 18 bases had no gene match. This CDR3 comprises 15 residues.

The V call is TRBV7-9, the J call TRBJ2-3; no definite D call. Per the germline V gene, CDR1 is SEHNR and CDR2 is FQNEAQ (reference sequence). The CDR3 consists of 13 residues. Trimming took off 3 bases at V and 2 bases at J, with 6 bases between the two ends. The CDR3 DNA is TGTGCCAGCAGCTTTGACACCACAGATACGCAGTATTTT. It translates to CASSFDTTDTQYF.

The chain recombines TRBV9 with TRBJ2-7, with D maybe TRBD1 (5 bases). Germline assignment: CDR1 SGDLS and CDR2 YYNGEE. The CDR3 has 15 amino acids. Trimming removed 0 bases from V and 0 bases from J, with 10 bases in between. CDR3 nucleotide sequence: TGTGCCAGCAGCGTAGATCAGGGAATCTCCTACGAGCAGTACTTC. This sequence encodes CASSVDQGISYEQYF.

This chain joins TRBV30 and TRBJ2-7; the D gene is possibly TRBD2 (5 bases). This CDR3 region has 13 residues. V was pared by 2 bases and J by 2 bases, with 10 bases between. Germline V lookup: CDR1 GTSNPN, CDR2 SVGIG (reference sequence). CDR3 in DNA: TGTGCCTGGAGTCCTGACTATACCTACGAGCAGTACTTC. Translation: CAWSPDYTYEQYF.